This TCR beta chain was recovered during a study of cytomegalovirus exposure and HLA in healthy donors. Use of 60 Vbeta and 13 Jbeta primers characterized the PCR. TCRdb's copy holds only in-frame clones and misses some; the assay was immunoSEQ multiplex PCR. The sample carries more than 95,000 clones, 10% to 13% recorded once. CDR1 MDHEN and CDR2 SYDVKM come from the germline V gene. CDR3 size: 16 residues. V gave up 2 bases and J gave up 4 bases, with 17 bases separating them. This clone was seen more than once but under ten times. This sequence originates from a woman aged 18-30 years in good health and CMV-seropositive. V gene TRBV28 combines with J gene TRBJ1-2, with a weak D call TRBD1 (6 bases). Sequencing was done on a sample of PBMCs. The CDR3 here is CASSLGATGRGYGYTF. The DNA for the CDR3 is TGTGCCAGCAGTTTAGGCGCCACAGGGAGGGGCTATGGCTACACCTTC.